Below are 2 T cell receptor beta chains sequenced from a single sample in a study of T-cell reconstitution after alpha-beta-depleted transplantation in children. Preparing the TCRbeta library involved the use of unique molecular identifiers. TCRdb recomputed calls from the PCR reads with MiXCR, one row per CDR3 protein. The sample has 150,000 to 250,000 distinct CDR3 sequences; 5% to 6.5% are singletons. The sample consisted of PBMCs, taken before TCRalphabeta/CD19-depleted stem cell transplant. The receptors derive from a girl under three years old with combined immunodeficiency, due to receive a stem cell transplant.

This clonotype was counted at least ten times. The rearrangement joins TRBV7-2 to TRBJ2-7, with 8 bases lining up with TRBD2. From germline, CDR1 is SGHTA and CDR2 FQGNSA. The CDR3 is 15 amino acids. V lost 2 bases and J lost 2; bases outside the gene matches: 5. CDR3 region: CASSLTGGDPYEQYF. The CDR3, as DNA: TGTGCCAGCAGCTTAACGGGGGGGGATCCCTACGAGCAGTACTTC.

The table lists this clonotype with many counts. The chain couples TRBV6-1 to TRBJ1-2; D is unclear. The germline V gene encodes CDR1 MNHNS and CDR2 SASEGT. The CDR3 has 17 amino acids. V lost 0 bases to trimming and J lost 0 bases, with 14 bases between them. The chain's CDR3 is CASSEAPRVNPNYGYTF. The CDR3 DNA sequence: TGTGCCAGCAGTGAAGCGCCCCGAGTAAACCCTAACTATGGCTACACCTTC.